A single sample is the source of the 16 T cell receptor beta chains below, sequenced in a study of T cell clonality in common variable immunodeficiency. The study, taken as a whole, reports: In common variable immunodeficiency, TCR beta chains reportedly carried fewer deletions and N-nucleotide insertions.

No cognate antigen is known for these TCRs. The data were produced by immunoSEQ multiplex PCR, yet TCRdb's version contains in-frame clones alone and is incomplete. The record shows 25,000 to 30,000 clones for this sample, with no singletons present. The sequencing sample was made of peripheral blood mononuclear cells. Receptor source: a human donor with common variable immunodeficiency.

With regard to this clone: The CDR3 is cut off 3 residues early in the read; its end comes from the germline J gene. The chain recombines TRBV5-1 with TRBJ2-1; 10 bases line up with TRBD2. The CDR3 is 15 residues long. The ends lost 5 bases at V and 5 bases at J; junction bases unmatched: 7. Germline CDR1 and CDR2: SGHRS and YFSETQ. The CDR3 bases that were read are TGCGCCAGCAGTCCACTAGCGGGGACTAACAATGAG. Translation: CASSPLAGTNNE. The complete CDR3 sequence is CASSPLAGTNNEQFF.

The table lists this clone with many counts. The CDR3 extends 3 residues past the end of the read, so its final part is completed from the germline J gene. This chain links TRBV6-1 with TRBJ2-3, with TRBD1 identical over 10 bases. V lost 3 bases, J lost 4 bases, and 4 bases stayed unmatched. CDR3 size: 15 residues. CDR1 and CDR2 (germline): MNHNS, SASEGT. The CDR3 loop is CASSEMDRGADTQYF. CDR3 bases read: TGTGCCAGCAGTGAGATGGACAGGGGGGCAGATACG.

Concerning this clone itself: The read terminates 3 residues before the CDR3 end, so the remaining end is supplied by the germline J gene. V usage is TRBV7-9 and J usage is TRBJ1-4, with TRBD1 as a possible D gene (5 bases). Germline V CDR1 and CDR2: SEHNR, FQNEAQ (reference sequence). The CDR3 totals 15 residues. The V gene lost 2 bases and the J gene lost 7 bases, with 14 bases spanning the gap. The CDR3 is CASSLPMGGSEKLFF. The covered CDR3 bases are TGTGCCAGCAGCTTACCAATGGGGGGGAGTGAAAAA.

There are many counts of this clone. Coverage ceases 3 residues before the CDR3 finishes, and the germline J gene fills in the end. Different DNA sequences within this sample yield the same CDR3. This chain joins TRBV18 and TRBJ2-5, with D unresolved. CDR3 length: 11 residues. Germline V gene lookup returns CDR1 KGHSH and CDR2 LQKENI. Trimming took off 5 bases at V and 2 bases at J, with 3 bases between the two ends. CDR3 DNA (partial): TGTGCCAGCTCATCACAAGAGACC. It translates to CASSSQET. The CDR3 reads in full as CASSSQETQYF.

Regarding this clone: The observed sequence ends 3 residues before the CDR3 terminus, with the missing tail filled in from the germline J gene. The V and J genes are TRBV20-1 and TRBJ2-5; possible D gene TRBD1, 5 bases. The CDR3 length is 12 residues. Germline V gene data show CDR1 as DFQATT and CDR2 as SNEGSKA (reference sequence). V was clipped by 4 bases and J by 1 base, with 7 bases between them. The part of the CDR3 DNA that was read is TGCAGTGCTACTAGGGGCCAAGAGACC. It yields the protein CSATRGQET. The full CDR3 sequence reads CSATRGQETQYF.

This clone was observed a handful of times. The missing CDR3 end, 3 residues past where the read stops, is filled in from the germline J gene. J is TRBJ2-1 and V is TRBV5-1, with TRBD2 identical over 11 bases. The CDR3 consists of 16 residues. Unmatched junction bases numbered 4, after V lost 1 base and J lost 4 bases. Germline assignment: CDR1 SGHRS and CDR2 YFSETQ. CDR3 protein: CASSLTSGSIYNEQFF. The DNA read from the CDR3 is TGCGCCAGCAGCTTGACTAGCGGGAGTATATACAATGAG.

Comment on this clone: The CDR3 end is not reached by the read, which stops 3 residues before it; the germline J gene fills it in. V gene TRBV2 combines with J gene TRBJ1-1, with 10 bases that match TRBD1. The CDR3 is 15 residues long. J lost 5 bases, V lost 7 bases, and 10 bases had no gene match. Germline CDR1 SNHLY, CDR2 FYNNEI. The CDR3 bases that were read are TGTGCCAGCATTCCAAGACAGGGGGCAGTAACTGAA. Its translation is CASIPRQGAVTE. The whole CDR3 reads CASIPRQGAVTEAFF.

As for this clone: The read ends 3 residues before the CDR3 terminus; that terminus is restored from the germline J gene. This chain links TRBV10-1 with TRBJ2-7, with 10 positions matching TRBD1. Trimming cost V 1 base and J 5 bases; bases outside gene matches: 8. Looked up from germline, CDR1 is WNHNN and CDR2 is SYGVQD (reference sequence). The CDR3 loop spans 16 amino acids. CDR3: CASSEFLGQGFDEQYF. The sequenced CDR3 bases are TGCGCCAGCAGTGAGTTCCTGGGACAGGGGTTTGACGAG.

This clone was seen ten or more times. The sequence runs out 3 residues before the end of the CDR3; the remainder is reconstructed from the germline J gene. This chain joins TRBV28 and TRBJ2-5; 9 bases are a match to TRBD1. Germline CDR1 is MDHEN and CDR2 is SYDVKM. CDR3 size: 17 residues. J was trimmed by 7 bases and V by 2 bases; bases with no gene match: 14. CDR3 sequence reads: CASSLGFPGQGLGTQYF. The CDR3 bases that were read are TGTGCCAGCAGTTTAGGTTTCCCGGGACAGGGTCTGGGGACC.

A note on this clone: The CDR3 end lies 3 residues beyond the end of the read and is filled in from the germline J gene. This chain uses TRBV2 with TRBJ2-3, with D maybe TRBD1 (5 bases). Germline V gene lookup returns CDR1 SNHLY and CDR2 FYNNEI. This CDR3 comprises 14 residues. V was clipped by 7 bases and J by 2 bases, with 13 bases between them. The CDR3 bases that were read are TGTGCCAGCACGGTACAGGCGAACACAGATACG. This sequence encodes CASTVQANTDT. The full CDR3 protein is CASTVQANTDTQYF.

There are a few counts of this clone. Coverage ceases 3 residues before the CDR3 finishes, and the germline J gene fills in the end. This rearrangement joins TRBV5-5 to TRBJ2-5; D ambiguous. CDR1 is SGHKS, CDR2 YYEKEE, per germline (reference sequence). The CDR3 loop spans 13 amino acids. The V and J ends lost 7 bases and 1 base respectively, with 11 bases between them. Incomplete CDR3 DNA: TGTGCCAGCCGTGTGGCCATCCAAGAGACC. This sequence encodes CASRVAIQET. The whole CDR3 is CASRVAIQETQYF.

The sample holds a few counts of this clone. The read ends 3 residues before the CDR3 terminus; that terminus is restored from the germline J gene. The chain uses TRBV7-3 and TRBJ2-5, with 13 bases aligning to TRBD2. Germline V gene sequence: CDR1 SGHTA, CDR2 FQGTGA. The CDR3 has 17 residues. Trimming removed 1 base from V and 2 bases from J; junction bases left unmatched: 4. The sequenced CDR3 bases are TGTGCCAGCAGCTTAAGAGGGACTAGCGGGGCACAAGAGACC. As protein: CASSLRGTSGAQET. The full CDR3 sequence reads CASSLRGTSGAQETQYF.

This clone was seen many times. The sequenced fragment ends 3 residues before the CDR3 boundary, so the rest is inferred from the germline J gene. This rearrangement joins TRBV6-1 to TRBJ2-4; no definite D call. This CDR3 has 15 amino acids. V shed 3 bases and J shed 0 bases, with 9 bases lying between them. The germline V gene has CDR1 MNHNS and CDR2 SASEGT. The CDR3 bases that were read are TGTGCCAGCAGTGAGGCAGGTTCAGCCAAAAACATT. The encoded protein is CASSEAGSAKNI. In full, the CDR3 reads CASSEAGSAKNIQYF.

On this clone itself: The CDR3 goes on 3 residues after the read ends, and that part is filled in from the germline J gene. This chain uses TRBV20-1 with TRBJ1-5, with D perhaps matching TRBD1 (5 bases). This CDR3 comprises 15 residues. V lost 0 bases and J 4 bases, leaving 13 bases between the germline ends. Germline CDR1 DFQATT, CDR2 SNEGSKA (reference sequence). The DNA read from the CDR3 is TGCAGTGCTAGAGATTTCAGGGAAGGGAATCAGCCC. Amino acids: CSARDFREGNQP. The entire CDR3 protein is CSARDFREGNQPQHF.

This clone showed up many times. The read ends 3 residues before the CDR3 terminus; that terminus is restored from the germline J gene. The rearrangement uses TRBV6-4 and TRBJ2-1; 8 bases map to TRBD2. Trimming cost V 3 bases and J 4 bases; bases outside gene matches: 5. Per germline, CDR1 MRHNA and CDR2 SNTAGT. This CDR3 is 15 amino acids long. The sequenced CDR3 bases are TGTGCCAGCAGTGAGCGTAGCGGGGAATACAATGAG. Its translation: CASSERSGEYNE. The complete CDR3 sequence is CASSERSGEYNEQFF.

With respect to this clone: One end of the junction does not line up with germline, which may come from a read error. The CDR3 end lies 3 residues beyond the end of the read and is filled in from the germline J gene. Distinct nucleotide sequences in the sample also encode this CDR3. J is TRBJ1-1 and V is TRBV18; D gene uncertain. The CDR3 extends over 15 amino acids. CDR1 is KGHSH and CDR2 is LQKENI in the germline V gene. The sequenced CDR3 bases are TGTGCCAGTTCACCAGCGGGGAGCTGGGCCACTGAA. Amino acid sequence: CASSPAGSWATE. The entire CDR3 reads CASSPAGSWATEAFF.